This entry lists 22 T cell receptor beta chains sequenced from one sample in a study of control samples from healthy donors and cancer patients. The method was immunoSEQ multiplex PCR; TCRdb's version includes in-frame clones alone and lacks a portion of them. The sample has 110,000 to 150,000 clones, around 86% seen once; the top ten hold just under 5%. Sequencing was done on a sample of blood. The origin of the receptors is a man aged 25 to 45 in good health.

J is TRBJ2-5 and V is TRBV18; 8 nucleotides align to TRBD2. Trimming removed 2 bases from V and 1 base from J; junction bases left unmatched: 6. Germline assignment: CDR1 KGHSH and CDR2 LQKENI. CDR3 length: 16 residues. CDR3 sequence: CASSPSYAGGQETQYF. The CDR3 bases are TGTGCCAGCTCACCATCCTACGCGGGGGGCCAAGAGACCCAGTACTTC.

The genes are TRBV24-1 and TRBJ2-1; a possible D gene is TRBD2 (5 bases). The CDR3 consists of 12 residues. In germline, CDR1 is KGHDR, CDR2 SFDVKD. V shed 6 bases and J shed 8 bases, with 10 bases lying between them. CDR3 in amino acids: CATSFLGDEQFF. CDR3 nucleotide sequence: TGTGCCACCAGTTTTCTCGGGGATGAGCAGTTCTTC.

The J gene is TRBJ2-7, the V gene TRBV6-5; maybe TRBD1 (6 bases). Trimming cost V 8 bases and J 1 base, with 15 bases left between them. Germline-derived CDR1 and CDR2 are MNHEY and SVGAGI. The CDR3 has 14 residues. CDR3 nucleotides: TGTGCCAGCGGACACAGGGATCGTTCCTACGAGCAGTACTTC. Protein: CASGHRDRSYEQYF.

V gene TRBV7-9 combines with J gene TRBJ1-4, with D uncertain. Germline V gives CDR1 SEHNR, CDR2 FQNEAQ (reference sequence). This CDR3 spans 16 amino acids. The V and J ends lost 8 bases and 2 bases respectively, with 18 bases between them. CDR3 bases: TGTGCCAGCGGCAGCGGGTCTGGAGCCACTAATGAAAAACTGTTTTTT. The encoded protein is CASGSGSGATNEKLFF.

The genes are TRBV4-1 and TRBJ2-2, with TRBD1 matching over 7 bases. Germline lookup yields CDR1 MGHRA and CDR2 YSYEKL. The CDR3 spans 14 residues. The V segment lost 2 bases and the J segment 5 bases; nucleotides outside the gene matches: 2. The chain's CDR3 is CASSQNRGTGELFF. CDR3 sequence (DNA): TGCGCCAGCAGCCAAAACAGGGGAACCGGGGAGCTGTTTTTT.

The rearrangement joins TRBV7-8 to TRBJ2-5; 11 bases align to TRBD2. The CDR3 sequence is 20 residues long. Germline V gives CDR1 SGHVS, CDR2 FQNEAQ. V lost 5 bases to trimming and J lost 2 bases; unmatched junction nucleotides: 19. The CDR3: CASSPIGLAGGRNTQETQYF. The CDR3 DNA reads as TGTGCCAGCAGCCCCATTGGGCTAGCGGGAGGACGCAACACACAAGAGACCCAGTACTTC.

This chain uses TRBV7-9 with TRBJ2-7, with 8 bases fitting TRBD1. The V and J ends lost 7 bases and 5 bases, in that order; junction bases with no gene match: 10. The V gene's germline CDR1 is SEHNR and CDR2 FQNEAQ (reference sequence). The CDR3 loop spans 14 amino acids. The CDR3 sequence: CASTESGGVNEQYF. The CDR3, as DNA: TGTGCCAGCACCGAGTCAGGGGGCGTCAACGAGCAGTACTTC.

The J gene is TRBJ1-1, the V gene TRBV12-3 or TRBV12-4; D gene unclear. There are 13 residues in the CDR3. The germline V and J ends were trimmed by 2 bases and 7 bases, with 11 bases remaining between them. The CDR3: CASSLSDGYEAFF. The CDR3 DNA reads TGTGCCAGCAGTTTATCCGACGGGTATGAAGCTTTCTTT.

The V and J genes are TRBV2 and TRBJ2-7; 7 bases map to TRBD2. V was pared by 6 bases and J by 5 bases, with 10 bases of the junction left unmatched. Looked up from germline, CDR1 is SNHLY and CDR2 is FYNNEI. This CDR3 spans 14 amino acids. CDR3 in amino acids: CASSPGREADEQYF. The CDR3 coding sequence is TGTGCCAGCAGCCCGGGACGGGAGGCCGACGAGCAGTACTTC.

This clone was seen only a few times. This chain connects TRBV21-1 to TRBJ2-7; the D call of TRBD2 is as the table states it, not checked on the DNA. TRBV21-1 is recorded as a pseudogene. The CDR3 runs 13 residues. CDR3 nucleotide sequence: TGTGCCAGCAGCCCAGGAGGGTTAGACGAGCAGTACTTC. Translated, it gives CASSPGGLDEQYF.

This rearrangement joins TRBV6-5 to TRBJ1-2, with D possibly TRBD1 on 6 matching bases. With 6 bases removed from V and 4 bases from J, the gap between germline ends came to 15 bases. Germline-derived CDR1 and CDR2 are MNHEY and SVGAGI. This CDR3 is built from 14 residues. This CDR3 is CASRKRGGSYGYTF. CDR3 bases: TGTGCCAGCAGAAAGCGCGGGGGCAGCTATGGCTACACCTTC.

The chain combines TRBV7-3 with TRBJ2-3, with 11 bases fitting TRBD2. CDR1 and CDR2 from the germline V gene are SGHTA and FQGTGA. After removal of 5 bases from V and 1 base from J, the junction contained 11 bases not matched to a gene. This CDR3 comprises 18 residues. The CDR3 is CASSPGPSGRSRTDTQYF. DNA for the CDR3: TGTGCCAGCAGCCCCGGGCCTAGCGGGAGGTCTCGCACAGATACGCAGTATTTT.

The V call is TRBV5-1, the J call TRBJ2-1; 9 bases line up with TRBD2. This CDR3 is built from 15 residues. J lost 4 bases, V lost 2 bases, and 4 bases had no gene match. CDR1 is SGHRS, CDR2 YFSETQ, per germline. CDR3 sequence reads: CASSLAGGAYNEQFF. The DNA of the CDR3 is TGCGCCAGCAGCTTAGCGGGAGGAGCATACAATGAGCAGTTCTTC.

The CDR3 sequence is CASSESLRYRENSEKLFF. CDR3 bases: TGTGCCAGCAGTGAATCGCTAAGGTACAGGGAAAACAGTGAAAAACTGTTTTTT. The V and J genes are TRBV25-1 and TRBJ1-4; D may be TRBD1 (6 bases). Germline assignment: CDR1 MGHDK and CDR2 SYGVNS. The CDR3 is made up of 18 amino acids. With 1 base removed from V and 7 bases from J, the gap between germline ends came to 22 bases.

The chain couples TRBV28 to TRBJ2-7; TRBD1 might be the D (6 bases). With 10 bases removed from V and 0 bases from J, the gap between germline ends came to 16 bases. Germline V gene data show CDR1 as MDHEN and CDR2 as SYDVKM. CDR3 length: 14 residues. The CDR3 loop is CATRRGWSSYEQYF. CDR3 coding DNA: TGTGCCACCCGCAGGGGCTGGAGCTCCTACGAGCAGTACTTC. The full variable domain, with the rest looked up from reference TRBV28 and TRBJ2-7, is DVKVTQSSRYLVKRTGEKVFLECVQDMDHENMFWYRQDPGLGLRLIYFSYDVKMKEKGDIPEGYSVSREKKERFSLILESASTNQTSMYLCATRRGWSSYEQYFGPGTRLTVT.

The gene calls are TRBV5-5 and TRBJ2-7; TRBD1 aligns across 8 bases. Germline values: CDR1 SGHKS, CDR2 YYEKEE (reference sequence). The CDR3 has 13 residues. Unmatched junction bases numbered 4, after V lost 2 bases and J lost 6 bases. This CDR3 is CASSFGTGFEQYF. The DNA for the CDR3 is TGTGCCAGCAGCTTTGGGACAGGATTCGAGCAGTACTTC.

The V gene is TRBV12-3 or TRBV12-4, the J gene TRBJ2-1; 7 nucleotides align to TRBD1. The V and J ends lost 6 bases and 11 bases, in that order; junction bases with no gene match: 7. The CDR3 totals 12 residues. CDR3 bases: TGTGCCAGCAGGCCAGGGGGTTACCAGCAGTTCTTC. Protein: CASRPGGYQQFF.

This clone was found once. The chain combines TRBV5-4 with TRBJ2-7; maybe TRBD2 (6 bases). The CDR3 totals 17 residues. Germline CDR1 reads SGHNT; CDR2 reads YYREEE (reference sequence). V gave up 0 bases and J gave up 0 bases, with 16 bases separating them. CDR3 DNA sequence: TGTGCCAGCAGCTTGGTGGTGGGGGGAGGCCCCTCCTACGAGCAGTACTTC. Translated, it gives CASSLVVGGGPSYEQYF.

The CDR3 nucleotides read TGTGCCACCAGCAGAAATGACAGGGGGCCCTACGAGCAGTACTTC. Protein: CATSRNDRGPYEQYF. The chain combines TRBV15 with TRBJ2-7, with 10 bases fitting TRBD1. The CDR3 consists of 15 residues. CDR1 and CDR2 from the germline V gene are LNHNV and YYDKDF (reference sequence). The trim removed 2 bases at V and 2 bases at J, leaving 3 bases unmatched.

This clone was counted a single time. Distinct nucleotide sequences in the sample also encode this CDR3. This chain joins TRBV18 and TRBJ2-3; the D is unclear. The CDR3 sequence is 13 residues long. V lost 0 bases to trimming and J lost 0 bases, with 1 base between them. CDR1 and CDR2 from the germline V gene are KGHSH and LQKENI. The CDR3 spells CASSPPSTDTQYF. CDR3 bases: TGTGCCAGCTCACCACCTAGCACAGATACGCAGTATTTT.

The V gene is TRBV24-1, the J gene TRBJ2-7, with D possibly matching TRBD1 (6 bases). The germline gives CDR1 KGHDR, CDR2 SFDVKD. Trimming stripped 2 bases from V and 1 base from J, with 8 bases between. The CDR3 loop spans 14 amino acids. The CDR3, as DNA: TGTGCCACCAGTGATTCAACAGGGTCCTACGAGCAGTACTTC. It encodes CATSDSTGSYEQYF.

The genes are TRBV27 and TRBJ2-7; the D gene could be TRBD1 or TRBD2 (5 bases each). Trimming took off 6 bases at V and 3 bases at J, with 15 bases between the two ends. CDR1 and CDR2 (germline): MNHEY, SMNVEV (reference sequence). The CDR3 loop spans 14 amino acids. For the CDR3, the DNA is TGTGCCAGCAGCCAGGGACCAGCTGGCTACGAGCAGTACTTC. Protein sequence: CASSQGPAGYEQYF.